This T cell receptor (beta chain) was found in a study of OX40 agonist ivuxolimab in advanced cancers. Study-level points and caveats: CD4+ and CD8+ blood T cells expanded clonally by week 6 at 0.1 to 3.0 mg/kg.

Note on this clone: Its antigen is currently unknown.

There are 13 residues in the CDR3. J was trimmed by 8 bases and V by 3 bases; bases with no gene match: 4. Germline V lookup: CDR1 SGHAT, CDR2 FQNNGV. Data came from immunoSEQ multiplex PCR; TCRdb stores just in-frame clones and leaves some out. The sample consists of about 33,000 clones, 74% of them appearing once. This clonotype originated in an adult with an advanced solid tumor such as melanoma, head and neck, liver or kidney cancer. The source was CD4+ or CD8+ T cells sorted from blood, collected in a trial of the OX40 agonist ivuxolimab. The V gene is TRBV11-2, the J gene TRBJ1-1; 9 nucleotides agree with TRBD1. The CDR3 DNA is TGTGCCAGCAGCTTCCGGACAGGGGTCGAAGCTTTCTTT. Translated, it gives CASSFRTGVEAFF.